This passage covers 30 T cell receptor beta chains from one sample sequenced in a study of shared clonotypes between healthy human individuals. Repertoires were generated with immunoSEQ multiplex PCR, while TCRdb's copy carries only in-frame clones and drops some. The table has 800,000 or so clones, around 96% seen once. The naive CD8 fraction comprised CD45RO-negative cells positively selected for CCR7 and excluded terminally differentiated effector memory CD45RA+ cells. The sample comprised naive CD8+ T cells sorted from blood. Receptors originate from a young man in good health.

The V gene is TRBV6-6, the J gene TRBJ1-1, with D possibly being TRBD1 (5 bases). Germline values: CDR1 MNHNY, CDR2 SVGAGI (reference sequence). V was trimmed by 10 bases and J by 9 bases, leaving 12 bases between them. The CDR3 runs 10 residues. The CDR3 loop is CATLGEKAFF. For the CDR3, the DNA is TGTGCCACTTTAGGGGAAAAAGCTTTCTTT.

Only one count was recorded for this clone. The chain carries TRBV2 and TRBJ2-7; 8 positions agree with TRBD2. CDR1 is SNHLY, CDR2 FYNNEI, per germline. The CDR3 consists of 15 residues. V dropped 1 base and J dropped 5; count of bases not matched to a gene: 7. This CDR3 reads CASSEGSGSGDEQYF. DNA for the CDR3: TGTGCCAGCAGTGAAGGGAGCGGGAGTGGTGACGAGCAGTACTTC.

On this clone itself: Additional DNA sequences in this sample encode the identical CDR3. Here the CDR3 DNA reads TGTGCCAGCAGCCGAGGAGACAATGAGCAGTTCTTC. Its translation is CASSRGDNEQFF. The V call is TRBV7-9, the J call TRBJ2-1; D not certain. CDR1 SEHNR and CDR2 FQNEAQ come from the germline V gene (reference sequence). Trimming took off 5 bases at V and 5 bases at J, with 7 bases between the two ends. CDR3 length: 12 residues.

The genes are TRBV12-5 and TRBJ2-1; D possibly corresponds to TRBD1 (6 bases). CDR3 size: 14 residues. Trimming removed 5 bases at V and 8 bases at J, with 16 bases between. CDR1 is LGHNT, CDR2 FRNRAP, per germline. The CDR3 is CASGRDISTDEQFF. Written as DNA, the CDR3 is TGTGCTAGTGGTAGGGACATTTCTACGGATGAGCAGTTCTTC. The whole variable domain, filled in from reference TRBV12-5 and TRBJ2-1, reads DARVTQTPRHKVTEMGQEVTMRCQPILGHNTVFWYRQTMMQGLELLAYFRNRAPLDDSGMPKDRFSAEMPDATLATLKIQPSEPRDSAVYFCASGRDISTDEQFFGPGTRLTVL.

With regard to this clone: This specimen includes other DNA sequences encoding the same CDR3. DNA for the CDR3: TGTGCCAGCAGCTTAGGGGGGTCCCAGCCCCAGCATTTT. It yields the protein CASSLGGSQPQHF. The rearrangement links TRBV7-9 to TRBJ1-5; tentative D call: TRBD1 (5 bases). Trimming stripped 1 base from V and 7 bases from J, with 8 bases between. CDR1 is SEHNR, CDR2 FQNEAQ, per germline (reference sequence). The CDR3 length is 13 residues.

The chain's CDR3 is CASSVGTQETQYF. Here the CDR3 DNA reads TGTGCCAGCAGTGTCGGGACTCAAGAGACCCAGTACTTC. V and J are TRBV2 and TRBJ2-5, with a possible D match to TRBD2 (6 bases). The CDR3 sequence is 13 residues long. Between the trimmed V and J ends, which lost 4 bases and 2 bases, there was a span of 8 bases. Germline V CDR1 and CDR2: SNHLY, FYNNEI.

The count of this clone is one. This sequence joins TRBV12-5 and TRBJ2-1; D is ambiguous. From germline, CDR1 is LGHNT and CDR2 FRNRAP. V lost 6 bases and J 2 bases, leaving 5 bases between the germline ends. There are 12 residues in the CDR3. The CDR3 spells CASGRTYNEQFF. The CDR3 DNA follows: TGTGCTAGTGGCAGGACCTACAATGAGCAGTTCTTC.

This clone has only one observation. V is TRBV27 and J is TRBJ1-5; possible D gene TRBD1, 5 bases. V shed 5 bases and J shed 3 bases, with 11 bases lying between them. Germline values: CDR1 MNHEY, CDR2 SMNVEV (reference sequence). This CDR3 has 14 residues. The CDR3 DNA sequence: TGTGCCAGCAGTCAAGGACACCTCAATCAGCCCCAGCATTTT. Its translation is CASSQGHLNQPQHF.

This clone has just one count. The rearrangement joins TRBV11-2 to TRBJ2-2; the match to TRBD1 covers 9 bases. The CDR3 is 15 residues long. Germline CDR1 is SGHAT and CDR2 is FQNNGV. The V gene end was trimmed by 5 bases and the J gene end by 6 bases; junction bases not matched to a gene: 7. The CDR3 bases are TGTGCCAGCAGCACCTGGGACAGGGCTCCCGGGGAGCTGTTTTTT. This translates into CASSTWDRAPGELFF. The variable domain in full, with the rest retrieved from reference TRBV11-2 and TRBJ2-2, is EAGVAQSPRYKIIEKRQSVAFWCNPISGHATLYWYQQILGQGPKLLIQFQNNGVVDDSQLPKDRFSAERLKGVDSTLKIQPAKLEDSAVYLCASSTWDRAPGELFFGEGSRLTVL.

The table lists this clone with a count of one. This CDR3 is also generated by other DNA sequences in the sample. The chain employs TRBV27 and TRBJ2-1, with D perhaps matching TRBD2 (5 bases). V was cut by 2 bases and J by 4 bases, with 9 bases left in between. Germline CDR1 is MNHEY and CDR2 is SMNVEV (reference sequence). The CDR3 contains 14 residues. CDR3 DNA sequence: TGTGCCAGCAGTTTAGGGCTAGCTTACAATGAGCAGTTCTTC. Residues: CASSLGLAYNEQFF.

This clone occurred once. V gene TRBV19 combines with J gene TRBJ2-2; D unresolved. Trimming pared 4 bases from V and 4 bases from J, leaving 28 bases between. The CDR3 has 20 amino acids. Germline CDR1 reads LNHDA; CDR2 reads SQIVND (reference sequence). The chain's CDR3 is CASSRVVSPGVPGPTGELFF. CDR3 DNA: TGTGCCAGTAGTAGGGTGGTAAGCCCCGGCGTCCCGGGCCCCACCGGGGAGCTGTTTTTT.

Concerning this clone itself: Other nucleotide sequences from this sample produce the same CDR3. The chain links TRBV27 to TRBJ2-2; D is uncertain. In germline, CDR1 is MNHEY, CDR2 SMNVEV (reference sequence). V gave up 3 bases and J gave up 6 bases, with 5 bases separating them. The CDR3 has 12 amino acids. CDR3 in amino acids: CASSLAAGELFF. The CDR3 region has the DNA TGTGCCAGCAGTTTGGCGGCCGGGGAGCTGTTTTTT.

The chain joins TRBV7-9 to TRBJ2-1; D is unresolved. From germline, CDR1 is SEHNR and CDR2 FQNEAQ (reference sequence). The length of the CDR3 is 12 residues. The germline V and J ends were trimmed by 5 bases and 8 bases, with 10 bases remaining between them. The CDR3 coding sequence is TGTGCCAGCAGCCTCGGCTTGGATGAGCAGTTCTTC. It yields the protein CASSLGLDEQFF. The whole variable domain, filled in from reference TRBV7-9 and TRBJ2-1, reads DTGVSQNPRHKITKRGQNVTFRCDPISEHNRLYWYRQTLGQGPEFLTYFQNEAQLEKSRLLSDRFSAERPKGSFSTLEIQRTEQGDSAMYLCASSLGLDEQFFGPGTRLTVL.

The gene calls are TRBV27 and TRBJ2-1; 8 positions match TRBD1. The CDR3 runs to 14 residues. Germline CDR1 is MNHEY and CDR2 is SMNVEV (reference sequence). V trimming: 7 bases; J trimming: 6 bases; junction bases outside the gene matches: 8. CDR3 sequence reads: CASTPRTGFNEQFF. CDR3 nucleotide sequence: TGTGCCAGCACCCCCAGGACAGGGTTCAATGAGCAGTTCTTC.

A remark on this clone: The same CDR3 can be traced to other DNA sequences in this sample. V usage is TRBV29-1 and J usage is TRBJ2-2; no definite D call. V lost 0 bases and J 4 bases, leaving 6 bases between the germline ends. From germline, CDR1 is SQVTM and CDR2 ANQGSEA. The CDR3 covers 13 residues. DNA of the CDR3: TGCAGCGTTGAAGACAGAGGCACCGGGGAGCTGTTTTTT. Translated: CSVEDRGTGELFF.

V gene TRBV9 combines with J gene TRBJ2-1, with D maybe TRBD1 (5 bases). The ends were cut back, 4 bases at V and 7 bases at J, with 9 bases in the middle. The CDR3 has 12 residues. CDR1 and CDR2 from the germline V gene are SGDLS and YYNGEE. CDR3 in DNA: TGTGCCAGCAGCCCAGGGTTGAATGAGCAGTTCTTC. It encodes CASSPGLNEQFF.

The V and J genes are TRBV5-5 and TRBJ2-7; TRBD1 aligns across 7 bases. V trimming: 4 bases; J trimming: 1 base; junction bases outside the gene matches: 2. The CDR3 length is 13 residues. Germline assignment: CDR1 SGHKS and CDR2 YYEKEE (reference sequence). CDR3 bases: TGTGCCAGCAGCCTGGGACAGTCCTACGAGCAGTACTTC. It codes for CASSLGQSYEQYF. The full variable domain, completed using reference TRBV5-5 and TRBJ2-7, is DAGVTQSPTHLIKTRGQQVTLRCSPISGHKSVSWYQQVLGQGPQFIFQYYEKEERGRGNFPDRFSARQFPNYSSELNVNALLLGDSALYLCASSLGQSYEQYFGPGTRLTVT.

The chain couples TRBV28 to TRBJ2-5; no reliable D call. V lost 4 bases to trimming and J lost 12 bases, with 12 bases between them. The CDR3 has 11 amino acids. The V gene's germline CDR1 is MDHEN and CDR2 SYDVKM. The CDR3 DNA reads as TGTGCCAGCAGTTCTGGCCCTTCCAAGTACTTC. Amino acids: CASSSGPSKYF.

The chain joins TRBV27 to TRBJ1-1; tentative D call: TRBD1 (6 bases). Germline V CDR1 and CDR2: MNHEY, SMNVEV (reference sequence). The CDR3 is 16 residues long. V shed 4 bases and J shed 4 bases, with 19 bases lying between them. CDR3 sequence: CASSSRSGQKTTEAFF. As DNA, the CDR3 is TGTGCCAGCAGTTCAAGAAGTGGACAGAAAACCACTGAAGCTTTCTTT.

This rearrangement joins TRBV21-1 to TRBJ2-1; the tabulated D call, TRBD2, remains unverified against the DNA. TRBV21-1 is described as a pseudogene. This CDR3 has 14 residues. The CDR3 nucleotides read TGTGCCAGCAGAGAGCGGGAGGGCCGAAATGAGCAGTTCTTC. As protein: CASREREGRNEQFF.

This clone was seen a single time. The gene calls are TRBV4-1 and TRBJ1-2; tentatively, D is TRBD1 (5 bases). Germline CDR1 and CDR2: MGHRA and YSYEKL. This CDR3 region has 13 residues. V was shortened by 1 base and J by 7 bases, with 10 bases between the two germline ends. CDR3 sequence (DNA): TGCGCCAGCAGCCAAGCGGGGACTCGTGGCTACACCTTC. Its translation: CASSQAGTRGYTF.

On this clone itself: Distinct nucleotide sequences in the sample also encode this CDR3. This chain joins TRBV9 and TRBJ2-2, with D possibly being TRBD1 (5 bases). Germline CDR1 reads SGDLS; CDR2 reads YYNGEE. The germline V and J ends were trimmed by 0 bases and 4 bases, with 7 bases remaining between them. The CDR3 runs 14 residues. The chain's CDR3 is CASSVGGGTGELFF. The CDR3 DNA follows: TGTGCCAGCAGCGTAGGGGGCGGCACCGGGGAGCTGTTTTTT.

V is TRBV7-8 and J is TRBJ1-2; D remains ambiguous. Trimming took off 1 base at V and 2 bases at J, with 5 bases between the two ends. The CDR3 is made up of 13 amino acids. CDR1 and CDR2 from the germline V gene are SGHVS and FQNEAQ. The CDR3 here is CASSLEQNYGYTF. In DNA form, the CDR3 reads TGTGCCAGCAGCTTAGAACAGAACTATGGCTACACCTTC. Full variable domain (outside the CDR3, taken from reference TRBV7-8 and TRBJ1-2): GAGVSQSPRYKVAKRGQDVALRCDPISGHVSLFWYQQALGQGPEFLTYFQNEAQLDKSGLPSDRFFAERPEGSVSTLKIQRTQQEDSAVYLCASSLEQNYGYTFGSGTRLTVV.

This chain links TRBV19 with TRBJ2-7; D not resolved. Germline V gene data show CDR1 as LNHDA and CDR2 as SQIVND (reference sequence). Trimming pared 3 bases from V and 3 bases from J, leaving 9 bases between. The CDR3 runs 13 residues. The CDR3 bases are TGTGCCAGTAGTATGTCCAGGAACTACGAGCAGTACTTC. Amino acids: CASSMSRNYEQYF.

The CDR3 spells CSVEDRGDLYEQYF. DNA for the CDR3: TGCAGCGTTGAAGATCGAGGGGATCTCTACGAGCAGTACTTC. The rearrangement uses TRBV29-1 and TRBJ2-7, with D perhaps given as TRBD1 or TRBD2 (5 bases each). This CDR3 region has 14 residues. Germline V gene data show CDR1 as SQVTM and CDR2 as ANQGSEA. Deletions cut 0 bases from V and 3 bases from J, with 12 bases between.

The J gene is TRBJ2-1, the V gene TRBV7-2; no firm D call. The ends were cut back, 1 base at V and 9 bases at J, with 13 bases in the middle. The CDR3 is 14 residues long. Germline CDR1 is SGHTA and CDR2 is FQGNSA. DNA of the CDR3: TGTGCCAGCAGCTTAGTCAACTCCCCGGGTGAGCAGTTCTTC. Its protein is CASSLVNSPGEQFF.

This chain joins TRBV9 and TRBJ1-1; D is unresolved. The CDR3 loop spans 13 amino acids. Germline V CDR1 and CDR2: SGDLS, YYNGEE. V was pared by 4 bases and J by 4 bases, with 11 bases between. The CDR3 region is CASSPPIGTEAFF. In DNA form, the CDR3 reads TGTGCCAGCAGCCCCCCCATCGGCACTGAAGCTTTCTTT.

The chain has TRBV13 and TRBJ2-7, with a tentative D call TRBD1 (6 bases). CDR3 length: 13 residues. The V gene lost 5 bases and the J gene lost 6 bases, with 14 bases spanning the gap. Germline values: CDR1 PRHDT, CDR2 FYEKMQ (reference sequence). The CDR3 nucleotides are TGTGCCAGCAGCCCCGGACAGAGGGGCGAGCAGTACTTC. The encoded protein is CASSPGQRGEQYF.

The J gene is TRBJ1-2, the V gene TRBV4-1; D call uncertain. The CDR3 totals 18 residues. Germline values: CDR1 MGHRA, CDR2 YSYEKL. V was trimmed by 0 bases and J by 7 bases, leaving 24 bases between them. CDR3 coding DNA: TGCGCCAGCAGCCAAGATAAGAACATCGCTGGGCCGATGGGTGGCTACACCTTC. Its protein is CASSQDKNIAGPMGGYTF.

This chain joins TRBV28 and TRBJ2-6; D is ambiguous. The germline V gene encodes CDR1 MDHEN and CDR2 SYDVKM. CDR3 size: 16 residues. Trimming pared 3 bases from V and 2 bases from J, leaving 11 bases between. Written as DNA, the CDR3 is TGTGCCAGCAGTTTCGATTGGGCAGCTGGGGCCAACGTCCTGACTTTC. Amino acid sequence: CASSFDWAAGANVLTF.